This record concerns one T cell receptor (beta chain) sequence. Data came from immunoSEQ multiplex PCR; TCRdb stores just in-frame clones and leaves some out. The data contain about 73,000 clones, roughly 95% of them singletons. The germline gives CDR1 SGHAT, CDR2 FQNNGV. This CDR3 comprises 12 residues. V lost 4 bases, J lost 3 bases, and 6 bases lay in between. This sample is drawn from a study of cytomegalovirus exposure and HLA in healthy donors. An approximately 130-subject validation cohort, separate from the approximately 610-subject first cohort, supplied the donors. The gene calls are TRBV11-2 and TRBJ2-5, with D hard to call. The clonotype originates from a man aged 18 to 35 in good health and CMV-seronegative. Source material: PBMCs. The CDR3 sequence: CASSSREETQYF. CDR3 DNA sequence: TGTGCCAGCAGCTCTCGGGAAGAGACCCAGTACTTC.